The following is a T cell receptor beta chain sequence with its context. Its antigen remains unknown. The sample is drawn from a study of shared clonotypes between healthy human individuals. Study-level points and caveats: Memory subsets generally showed smaller estimated richness than naive subsets did. Donors were few, which limited the genetic and exposure-history diversity represented. Rarefaction indicated that sorted-subset sequencing remained incomplete although depth was large. Among several donors, 4.5% to 5.5% of naive CD4 clonotypes were found in common.

The protocol was immunoSEQ multiplex PCR, while the TCRdb copy is restricted to in-frame clones and leaves out a portion. This sample carries about 1 million clones, approximately 72% of them seen once, and the ten largest clones take 1.2% to 1.5%. The CDR3 sequence is 16 residues long. CDR1 is KGHSH and CDR2 is LQKENI in the germline V gene. The V gene end was trimmed by 2 bases and the J gene end by 2 bases; junction bases not matched to a gene: 6. Source material: memory CD4+ T cells sorted from blood. Stated subset: CD45RA-negative fraction. The receptor's source is a man aged 18 to 29 in good health. The chain carries TRBV18 and TRBJ1-2, with 9 bases lining up with TRBD1. The CDR3 loop reads CASSPIGGQGNYGYTF. The CDR3 DNA is TGTGCCAGCTCACCAATAGGCGGACAGGGGAACTATGGCTACACCTTC.